This entry concerns a single T cell receptor (beta chain). The data were taken from a study of blood T cell repertoires in COVID-19. Study details: Specimens from acute and convalescent COVID-19 originated in the United States, Italy and Spain. T cells, B-cell-depleted T cells, or PBMCs provided the cDNA or gDNA that served as material.

V was trimmed by 5 bases and J by 0 bases, leaving 14 bases between them. The germline V gene has CDR1 MDHEN and CDR2 SYDVKM. The CDR3 totals 16 residues. In the authors' workflow: Estimation of nucleated cell counts relied on the amplification of reference gene primers. Method: immunoSEQ multiplex PCR; TCRdb's copy keeps in-frame clones and lacks some. Clone size and the V and J calls come from that table; the DNA yielded D and trimming. The profile shows 150,000 to 200,000 clones, 85% of them singletons. The receptor was derived from a human donor with acute or convalescent COVID-19. The donor label of this sample is uncertain. The rearrangement joins TRBV28 to TRBJ1-3, with D maybe TRBD1 (5 bases). The source material was peripheral blood. The CDR3 DNA follows: TGTGCCAGCAGTGGCCAGTGGGACTCCTCTGGAAACACCATATATTTT. Encoded protein: CASSGQWDSSGNTIYF. The full variable domain, its missing parts supplied by reference TRBV28 and TRBJ1-3, is DVKVTQSSRYLVKRTGEKVFLECVQDMDHENMFWYRQDPGLGLRLIYFSYDVKMKEKGDIPEGYSVSREKKERFSLILESASTNQTSMYLCASSGQWDSSGNTIYFGEGSWLTVV.